This is a list of T cell receptor beta chains from one sample in a study of T cells in Graves' hyperthyroidism and ophthalmopathy. TCRdb itself ran the multiplex PCR reads through MiXCR, one entry per CDR3 protein. The table includes approximately 350,000 distinct CDR3 sequences, over 12% detected once. Sequencing used blood. The receptors stem from a woman aged 55-70 years with Graves' ophthalmopathy. The conserved cysteine and the conserved F or W are not part of the CDR3 here. Each record gives: D gene, V gene, CDR3 protein. A D gene is named only where the DNA matches it firmly.

d_call: .; v_call: TRBV7-8; cdr3_aa: ASSHRSSGYTDTQY
d_call: .; v_call: TRBV28; cdr3_aa: ASSTRERVYNEQF
d_call: .; v_call: TRBV12-3/TRBV12-4; cdr3_aa: ASSLSLAPYNEQF
d_call: .; v_call: TRBV12-3/TRBV12-4; cdr3_aa: ASSLSGGNQPQH
d_call: TRBD1; v_call: TRBV28; cdr3_aa: ASSLGGQGVGTEAF
d_call: TRBD1; v_call: TRBV14; cdr3_aa: ASSQTGERAGELF
d_call: TRBD2; v_call: TRBV4-1; cdr3_aa: ASSQQLAGGHNEQF
d_call: TRBD1; v_call: TRBV19; cdr3_aa: ASSTPRRDRGRGSGELF
d_call: .; v_call: TRBV5-1; cdr3_aa: ASSLDRALGEQY
d_call: TRBD2; v_call: TRBV19; cdr3_aa: ASSRGLAATEFEETQY
d_call: TRBD2; v_call: TRBV28; cdr3_aa: ASSSQVDYDGRADEQY
d_call: .; v_call: TRBV20-1; cdr3_aa: SARDGSGGTGETQY
d_call: TRBD2; v_call: TRBV27; cdr3_aa: ASSPRLAGDTDTQY
d_call: TRBD2; v_call: TRBV10-3; cdr3_aa: VISPPGRELNEQF
d_call: TRBD2; v_call: TRBV5-1; cdr3_aa: ASSRTSGDTGELF
d_call: .; v_call: TRBV29-1; cdr3_aa: SALPGADTQY
d_call: .; v_call: TRBV12-3/TRBV12-4; cdr3_aa: ASSPSWTASYNEQF
d_call: TRBD2; v_call: TRBV6-1; cdr3_aa: ASSQQGLAGETQY
d_call: .; v_call: TRBV27; cdr3_aa: ASSLLEGSSSPLH
d_call: .; v_call: TRBV11-2; cdr3_aa: ASSPDMQETQY
d_call: TRBD2; v_call: TRBV11-2; cdr3_aa: ASSSKKLAGGANEQF
d_call: TRBD1; v_call: TRBV5-1; cdr3_aa: ASSIPGQETEAF